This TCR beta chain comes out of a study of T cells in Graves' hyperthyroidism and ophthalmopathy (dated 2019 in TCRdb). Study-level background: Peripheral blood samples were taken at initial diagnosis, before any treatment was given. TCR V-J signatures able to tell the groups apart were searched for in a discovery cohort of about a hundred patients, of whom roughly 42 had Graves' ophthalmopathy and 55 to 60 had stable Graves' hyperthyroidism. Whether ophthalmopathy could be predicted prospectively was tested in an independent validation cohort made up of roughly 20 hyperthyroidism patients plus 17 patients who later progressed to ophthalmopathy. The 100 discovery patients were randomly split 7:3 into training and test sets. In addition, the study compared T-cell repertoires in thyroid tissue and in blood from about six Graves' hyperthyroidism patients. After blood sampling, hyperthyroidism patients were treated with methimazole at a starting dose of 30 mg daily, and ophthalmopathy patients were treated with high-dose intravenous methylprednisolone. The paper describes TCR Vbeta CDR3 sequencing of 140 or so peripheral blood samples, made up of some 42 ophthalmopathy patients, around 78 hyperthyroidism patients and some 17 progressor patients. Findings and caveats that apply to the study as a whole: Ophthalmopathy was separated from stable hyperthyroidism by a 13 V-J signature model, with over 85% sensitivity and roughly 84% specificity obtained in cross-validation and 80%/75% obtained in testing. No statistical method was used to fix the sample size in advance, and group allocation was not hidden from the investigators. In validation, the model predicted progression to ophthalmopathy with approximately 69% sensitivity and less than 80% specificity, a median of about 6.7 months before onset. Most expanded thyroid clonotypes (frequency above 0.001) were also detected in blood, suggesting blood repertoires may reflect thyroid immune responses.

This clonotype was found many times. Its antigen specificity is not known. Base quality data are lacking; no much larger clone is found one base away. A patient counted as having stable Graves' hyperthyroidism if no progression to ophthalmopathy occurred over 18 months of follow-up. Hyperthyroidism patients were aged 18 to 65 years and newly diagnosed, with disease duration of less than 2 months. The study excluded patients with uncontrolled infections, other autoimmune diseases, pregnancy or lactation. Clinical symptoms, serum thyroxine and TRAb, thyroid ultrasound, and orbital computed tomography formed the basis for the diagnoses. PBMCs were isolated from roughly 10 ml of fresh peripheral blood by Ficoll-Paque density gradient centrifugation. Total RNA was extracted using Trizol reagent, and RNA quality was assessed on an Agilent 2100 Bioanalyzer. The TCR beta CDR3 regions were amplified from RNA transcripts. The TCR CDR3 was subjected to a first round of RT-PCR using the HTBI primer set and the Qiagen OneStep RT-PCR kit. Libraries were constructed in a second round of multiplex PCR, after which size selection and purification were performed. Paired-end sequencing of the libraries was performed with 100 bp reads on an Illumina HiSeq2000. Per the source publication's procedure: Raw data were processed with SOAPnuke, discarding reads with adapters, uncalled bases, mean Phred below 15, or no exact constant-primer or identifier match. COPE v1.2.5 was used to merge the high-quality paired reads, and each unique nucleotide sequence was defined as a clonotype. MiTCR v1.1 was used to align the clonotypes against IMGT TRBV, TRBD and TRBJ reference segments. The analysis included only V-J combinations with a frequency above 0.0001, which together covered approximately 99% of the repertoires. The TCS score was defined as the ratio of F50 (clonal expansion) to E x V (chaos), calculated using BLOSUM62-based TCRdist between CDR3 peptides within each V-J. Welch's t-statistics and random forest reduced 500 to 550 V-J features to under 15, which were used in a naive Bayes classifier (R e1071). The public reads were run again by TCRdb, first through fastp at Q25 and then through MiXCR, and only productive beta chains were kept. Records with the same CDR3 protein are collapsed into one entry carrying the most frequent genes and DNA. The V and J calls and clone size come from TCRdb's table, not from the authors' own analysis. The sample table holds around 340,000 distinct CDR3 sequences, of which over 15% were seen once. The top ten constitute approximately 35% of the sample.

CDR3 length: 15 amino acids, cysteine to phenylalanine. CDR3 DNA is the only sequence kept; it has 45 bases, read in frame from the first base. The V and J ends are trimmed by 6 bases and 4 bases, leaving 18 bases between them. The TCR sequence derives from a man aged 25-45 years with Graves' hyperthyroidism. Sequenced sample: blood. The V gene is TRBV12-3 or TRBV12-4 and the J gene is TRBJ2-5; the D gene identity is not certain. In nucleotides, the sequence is TGTGCCAGCAGCCAACCGACAATACAAGGAGAGACCCAGTACTTC. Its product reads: CASSQPTIQGETQYF.